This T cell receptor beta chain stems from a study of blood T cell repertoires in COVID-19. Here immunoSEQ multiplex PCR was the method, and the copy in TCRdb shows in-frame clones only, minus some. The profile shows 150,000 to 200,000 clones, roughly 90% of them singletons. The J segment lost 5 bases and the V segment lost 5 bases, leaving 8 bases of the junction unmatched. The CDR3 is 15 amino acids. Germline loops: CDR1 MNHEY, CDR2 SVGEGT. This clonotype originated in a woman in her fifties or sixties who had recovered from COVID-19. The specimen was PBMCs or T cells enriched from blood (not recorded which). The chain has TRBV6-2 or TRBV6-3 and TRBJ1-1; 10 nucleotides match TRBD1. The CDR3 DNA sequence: TGTGCCAGCAGTCCGACAGGGGGCGATTGGACTGAAGCTTTCTTT. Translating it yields CASSPTGGDWTEAFF.